This T cell receptor (beta chain) comes out of a study of T cell changes during pregnancy in multiple sclerosis (dated by TCRdb to about 2019). Regarding the research as a whole: Changes in the T cell repertoire over the course of pregnancy were examined in this study in women with multiple sclerosis.

Details on this clone: Its antigen is not yet known. There are no base qualities to consult, and no much larger clone falls within one base.

The library was produced with the immunoSEQ multiplex PCR assay. The clones in this table, taken by TCRdb from immuneACCESS, are in-frame only. Not every clone is retained; where verified, under half of the shortfall comes from an unresolved V gene, and the cause of the rest is unknown. In this sample the table shows around 52,000 clones, 80% to 90% of which occur a single time. The ten largest clones add up to about 5% of the sample. Sequencing was carried out using peripheral blood from another person, used as feeder cells. This TCR was recovered from a human donor whose cells served as feeder cells for cultures in a pregnancy study.

The CDR3 protein is CASSFETGRSTEAFF. The bases read TGCGCCAGCAGCTTTGAGACAGGGAGGTCCACTGAAGCTTTCTTT. The chain links TRBV5-1 with TRBJ1-1; 7 of the junction bases match TRBD1. The germline V and J ends show losses of 2 bases and 4 bases respectively, and no gene match explains 8 bases of the junction. The CDR1 and CDR2 encoded by the germline V gene are SGHRS and YFSETQ. The CDR3, cysteine through phenylalanine, is 15 amino acids long. Of all the DNA, just the CDR3 is kept, 45 bases in frame from base 1.